A selection of T cell receptor beta chains follows, all from one sample in a study of blood T cell repertoires in COVID-19. Clones were sequenced by immunoSEQ multiplex PCR, and TCRdb holds only the in-frame ones, with some missing. The profile covers more than 110,000 clones, with about nine tenths appearing a single time and roughly a tenth taken by the ten largest. Sequencing used peripheral blood. The receptors shown here come from a man in his fifties with active or convalescent COVID-19. The CDR3 runs from the conserved cysteine through the conserved F or W. The order of the fields is V gene, D gene, clone size, J gene, CDR3 protein, CDR3 DNA. D genes are given only for firm matches. The size of a clone is reported for some rows only, either as once, few or many, or as a class for expanded clones.

V: TRBV28
D: TRBD2
size: .
J: TRBJ2-3
CDR3: CASSLAGGPVDTQYF
DNA: TGTGCCAGCAGTTTAGCGGGAGGGCCGGTGGATACGCAGTATTTT

V: TRBV19
D: TRBD1
size: .
J: TRBJ2-7
CDR3: CASSDRGRREQYF
DNA: TGTGCCAGTAGTGACAGGGGACGACGGGAGCAGTACTTC

V: TRBV24-1
D: .
size: few
J: TRBJ2-1
CDR3: CATSDLNSNEQFF
DNA: TGTGCCACCAGTGACTTAAACTCTAATGAGCAGTTCTTC

V: TRBV19
D: .
size: .
J: TRBJ1-5
CDR3: CASTNGGRSNQPQHF
DNA: TGTGCCAGTACCAATGGGGGGAGATCGAATCAGCCCCAGCATTTT

V: TRBV7-2
D: .
size: .
J: TRBJ1-2
CDR3: CASSLLGAWGGYTF
DNA: TGTGCCAGCAGCCTTCTTGGGGCCTGGGGTGGCTACACCTTC

V: TRBV9
D: TRBD2
size: .
J: TRBJ2-2
CDR3: CASSLSSGTTVSGELFF
DNA: TGTGCCAGCAGCTTGTCCTCGGGGACTACGGTTTCCGGGGAGCTGTTTTTT

V: TRBV28
D: .
size: .
J: TRBJ1-1
CDR3: CASWAGNTEAFF
DNA: TGTGCCAGCTGGGCGGGCAACACTGAAGCTTTCTTT

V: TRBV28
D: TRBD1
size: .
J: TRBJ1-6
CDR3: CASRGQGNSPLHF
DNA: TGTGCCAGCAGAGGACAGGGGAATTCACCCCTCCACTTT

V: TRBV5-1
D: TRBD2
size: once
J: TRBJ2-5
CDR3: CASSLVDSGSVGETQYF
DNA: TGCGCCAGCAGCTTGGTAGATAGCGGGAGTGTTGGTGAGACCCAGTACTTC

V: TRBV11-2
D: .
size: .
J: TRBJ1-6
CDR3: CASSLTADSPLHF
DNA: TGTGCCAGCAGCTTAACAGCCGATTCACCCCTCCACTTT

V: TRBV4-3
D: TRBD2
size: .
J: TRBJ2-1
CDR3: CASSQDPPSGQGYNEQFF
DNA: TGCGCCAGCAGCCAAGATCCGCCTAGCGGTCAGGGTTACAATGAGCAGTTCTTC

V: TRBV11-2
D: TRBD2
size: .
J: TRBJ2-7
CDR3: CASSLVLAGTYEQYF
DNA: TGTGCCAGCAGCTTAGTACTAGCGGGAACCTACGAGCAGTACTTC

V: TRBV19
D: TRBD1
size: .
J: TRBJ2-2
CDR3: CASKLRGQGFGELFF
DNA: TGTGCCAGTAAGCTTAGGGGACAGGGGTTCGGGGAGCTGTTTTTT

V: TRBV28
D: TRBD1
size: .
J: TRBJ1-2
CDR3: CASSLSGTGVLGYTF
DNA: TGTGCCAGCAGTTTATCAGGGACAGGGGTGCTTGGCTACACCTTC

V: TRBV12-3/TRBV12-4
D: .
size: .
J: TRBJ2-5
CDR3: CASLTRPQETQYF
DNA: TGTGCCAGCCTAACCCGCCCTCAAGAGACCCAGTACTTC

V: TRBV18
D: TRBD2
size: .
J: TRBJ2-3
CDR3: CASSSRLAGMTDTQYF
DNA: TGTGCCAGCTCATCGCGACTAGCGGGGATGACAGATACGCAGTATTTT

V: TRBV7-2
D: .
size: .
J: TRBJ2-7
CDR3: CASSPTSFDEQYF
DNA: TGTGCCAGCAGCCCAACTAGCTTCGACGAGCAGTACTTC

V: TRBV18
D: .
size: .
J: TRBJ1-5
CDR3: CASSPGGGNQPQHF
DNA: TGTGCCAGCTCACCCGGAGGGGGCAATCAGCCCCAGCATTTT

V: TRBV27
D: TRBD1
size: .
J: TRBJ1-1
CDR3: CASSLDRVNTEAFF
DNA: TGTGCCAGCAGTTTGGACAGGGTCAACACTGAAGCTTTCTTT

V: TRBV12-3/TRBV12-4
D: .
size: .
J: TRBJ1-5
CDR3: CASSSTYNQPQHF
DNA: TGTGCCAGCAGTTCCACTTACAATCAGCCCCAGCATTTT

V: TRBV5-1
D: .
size: .
J: TRBJ2-1
CDR3: CASSLVAASYNEQFF
DNA: TGCGCCAGCAGCTTAGTAGCTGCATCCTACAATGAGCAGTTCTTC

V: TRBV11-3
D: .
size: .
J: TRBJ1-1
CDR3: CASSPGGGVGTEAFF
DNA: TGTGCCAGCAGCCCCGGAGGAGGGGTTGGGACTGAAGCTTTCTTT

V: TRBV19
D: .
size: few
J: TRBJ1-1
CDR3: CASSILPPGSIGFRTEAFF
DNA: TGTGCCAGTAGTATACTCCCCCCAGGATCGATAGGATTTCGAACTGAAGCTTTCTTT

V: TRBV5-1
D: TRBD2
size: once
J: TRBJ2-7
CDR3: CASSPGLGSKQYF
DNA: TGCGCCAGCAGCCCGGGACTAGGAAGTAAGCAGTACTTC

V: TRBV4-2
D: TRBD2
size: once
J: TRBJ2-3
CDR3: CASSPGTSDGDTQYF
DNA: TGTGCCAGCAGCCCCGGGACTAGCGATGGAGATACGCAGTATTTT

V: TRBV5-4
D: TRBD2
size: once
J: TRBJ2-1
CDR3: CASSPTGGQVTYNEQFF
DNA: TGTGCCAGCAGCCCGACGGGGGGGCAGGTAACTTACAATGAGCAGTTCTTC

V: TRBV30
D: TRBD1
size: .
J: TRBJ2-7
CDR3: CAWRTQGVYEQYF
DNA: TGTGCCTGGAGAACGCAGGGGGTGTACGAGCAGTACTTC

V: TRBV19
D: .
size: once
J: TRBJ1-5
CDR3: CASSPQQISGPQHF
DNA: TGTGCCAGTAGTCCTCAACAGATCTCAGGTCCCCAGCATTTT

V: TRBV5-1
D: TRBD2
size: .
J: TRBJ2-5
CDR3: CASTTSGRGGETQYF
DNA: TGCGCCAGCACGACTAGCGGGAGAGGGGGCGAGACCCAGTACTTC

V: TRBV19
D: TRBD2
size: .
J: TRBJ2-7
CDR3: CASRTTGTSKHEQYF
DNA: TGTGCCAGTAGAACGACCGGGACTAGCAAACACGAGCAGTACTTC

V: TRBV20-1
D: .
size: .
J: TRBJ2-7
CDR3: CSASFGGSSYEQYF
DNA: TGCAGTGCTAGTTTCGGGGGATCGTCCTACGAGCAGTACTTC

V: TRBV25-1
D: .
size: .
J: TRBJ2-5
CDR3: CASSELRGPSKTQYF
DNA: TGTGCCAGCAGTGAATTAAGGGGCCCCTCGAAGACCCAGTACTTC

V: TRBV19
D: .
size: .
J: TRBJ1-4
CDR3: CASSPPGRTNEKLFF
DNA: TGTGCCAGTAGTCCCCCGGGGAGGACTAATGAAAAACTGTTTTTT

V: TRBV27
D: TRBD2
size: .
J: TRBJ2-3
CDR3: CASSFTSGSTDTQYF
DNA: TGTGCCAGCAGTTTCACTAGCGGGAGCACAGATACGCAGTATTTT

V: TRBV29-1
D: .
size: .
J: TRBJ1-2
CDR3: CSVGGPMGGYTF
DNA: TGCAGCGTTGGCGGGCCCATGGGGGGCTACACCTTC

V: TRBV25-1
D: .
size: .
J: TRBJ1-1
CDR3: CASSGTANTEAFF
DNA: TGTGCCAGCAGTGGCACAGCGAACACTGAAGCTTTCTTT

V: TRBV18
D: TRBD1
size: .
J: TRBJ2-5
CDR3: CASSPLGQTKETQYF
DNA: TGTGCCAGCTCACCACTGGGACAGACAAAAGAGACCCAGTACTTC

V: TRBV7-2
D: TRBD1
size: .
J: TRBJ2-7
CDR3: CASSSDRGTIYEQYF
DNA: TGTGCCAGCAGCTCCGACAGGGGAACGATCTACGAGCAGTACTTC

V: TRBV6-2/TRBV6-3
D: TRBD1
size: .
J: TRBJ2-3
CDR3: CASSRGQGRADTQYF
DNA: TGTGCCAGCAGCCGCGGACAGGGGAGAGCAGATACGCAGTATTTT

V: TRBV7-9
D: .
size: once
J: TRBJ1-2
CDR3: CASSVGRANYGYTF
DNA: TGTGCCAGCAGCGTCGGGAGAGCTAACTATGGCTACACCTTC

V: TRBV7-2
D: TRBD2
size: .
J: TRBJ2-1
CDR3: CASSPSEGLASKNEQFF
DNA: TGTGCCAGCAGCCCTTCAGAAGGACTAGCCTCCAAAAATGAGCAGTTCTTC

V: TRBV5-4
D: .
size: .
J: TRBJ1-5
CDR3: CASSLGGASQPQHF
DNA: TGTGCCAGCAGCTTGGGAGGAGCGAGCCAGCCCCAGCATTTT

V: TRBV27
D: TRBD1
size: .
J: TRBJ2-2
CDR3: CASSPRQGTNTGELFF
DNA: TGTGCCAGCAGTCCCAGACAGGGGACGAACACCGGGGAGCTGTTTTTT

V: TRBV12-3/TRBV12-4
D: .
size: .
J: TRBJ2-7
CDR3: CASAGSYEQYF
DNA: TGTGCCAGCGCCGGCTCCTACGAGCAGTACTTC

V: TRBV18
D: TRBD1
size: .
J: TRBJ1-4
CDR3: CASSPPLRDRDEKLFF
DNA: TGTGCCAGCTCACCCCCATTACGGGACAGGGATGAAAAACTGTTTTTT

V: TRBV27
D: .
size: few
J: TRBJ2-2
CDR3: CASTHHQGGAGELFF
DNA: TGTGCCAGCACCCACCACCAGGGCGGGGCCGGGGAGCTGTTTTTT

V: TRBV11-2
D: .
size: .
J: TRBJ1-6
CDR3: CASSLVGGESPLHF
DNA: TGTGCCAGCAGCTTAGTGGGAGGGGAGTCACCCCTCCACTTT

V: TRBV5-4
D: TRBD1
size: .
J: TRBJ1-4
CDR3: CASSRSRDRGSTNEKLFF
DNA: TGTGCCAGCAGCCGGTCCCGGGACAGGGGTTCCACTAATGAAAAACTGTTTTTT

V: TRBV18
D: .
size: .
J: TRBJ1-4
CDR3: CASSPSENREKLFF
DNA: TGTGCCAGCTCACCAAGCGAGAACAGGGAAAAACTGTTTTTT

V: TRBV28
D: TRBD1
size: few
J: TRBJ1-5
CDR3: CASSLPRGYNQPQHF
DNA: TGTGCCAGCAGTCTCCCCAGGGGGTACAATCAGCCCCAGCATTTT